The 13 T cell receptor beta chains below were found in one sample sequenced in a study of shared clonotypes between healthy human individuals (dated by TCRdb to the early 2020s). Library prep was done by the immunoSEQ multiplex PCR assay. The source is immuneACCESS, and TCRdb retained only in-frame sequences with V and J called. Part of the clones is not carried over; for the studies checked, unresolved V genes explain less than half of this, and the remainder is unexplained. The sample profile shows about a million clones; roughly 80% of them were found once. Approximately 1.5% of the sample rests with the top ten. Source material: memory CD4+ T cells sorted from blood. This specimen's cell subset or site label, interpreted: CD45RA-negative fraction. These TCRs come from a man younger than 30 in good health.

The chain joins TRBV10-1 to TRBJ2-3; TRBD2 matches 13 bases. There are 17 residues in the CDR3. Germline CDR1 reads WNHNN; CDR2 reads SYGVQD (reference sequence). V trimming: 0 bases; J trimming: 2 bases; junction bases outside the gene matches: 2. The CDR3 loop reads CASSESTSGGTTDTQYF. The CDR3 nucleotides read TGCGCCAGCAGTGAGTCGACTAGCGGGGGGACCACAGATACGCAGTATTTT.

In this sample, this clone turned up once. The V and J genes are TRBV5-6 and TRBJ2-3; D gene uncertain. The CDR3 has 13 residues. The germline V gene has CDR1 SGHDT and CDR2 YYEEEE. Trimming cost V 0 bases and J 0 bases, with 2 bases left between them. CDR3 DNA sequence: TGTGCCAGCAGCTTGGACAGCACAGATACGCAGTATTTT. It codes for CASSLDSTDTQYF.

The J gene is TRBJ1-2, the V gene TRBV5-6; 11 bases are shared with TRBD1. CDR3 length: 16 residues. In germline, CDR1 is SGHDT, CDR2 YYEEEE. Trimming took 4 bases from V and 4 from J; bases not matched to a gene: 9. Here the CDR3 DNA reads TGTGCCAGCAGCCCGTCAGGGACAGGGGGGTCCTATGGCTACACCTTC. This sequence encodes CASSPSGTGGSYGYTF.

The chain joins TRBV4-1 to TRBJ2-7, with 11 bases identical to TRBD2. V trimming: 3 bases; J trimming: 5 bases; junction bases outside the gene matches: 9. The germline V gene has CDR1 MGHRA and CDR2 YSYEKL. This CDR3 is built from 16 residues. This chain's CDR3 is CASSQIRLAGINEQYF. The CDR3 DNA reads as TGCGCCAGCAGCCAGATAAGACTAGCGGGAATCAACGAGCAGTACTTC.

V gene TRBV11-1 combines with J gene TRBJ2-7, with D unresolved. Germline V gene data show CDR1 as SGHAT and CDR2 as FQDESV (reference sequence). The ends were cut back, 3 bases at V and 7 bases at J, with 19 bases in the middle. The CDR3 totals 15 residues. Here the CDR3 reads CASSFFRIYPREQYF. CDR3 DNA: TGTGCCAGCAGCTTCTTTCGAATATATCCGAGGGAGCAGTACTTC.

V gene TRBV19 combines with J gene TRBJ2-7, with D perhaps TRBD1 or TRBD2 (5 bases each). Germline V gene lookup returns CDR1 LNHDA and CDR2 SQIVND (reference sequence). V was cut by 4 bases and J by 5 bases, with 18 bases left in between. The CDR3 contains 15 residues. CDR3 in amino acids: CASSSPSVGVNEQYF. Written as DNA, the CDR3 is TGTGCCAGTAGTAGCCCTTCTGTGGGGGTGAACGAGCAGTACTTC.

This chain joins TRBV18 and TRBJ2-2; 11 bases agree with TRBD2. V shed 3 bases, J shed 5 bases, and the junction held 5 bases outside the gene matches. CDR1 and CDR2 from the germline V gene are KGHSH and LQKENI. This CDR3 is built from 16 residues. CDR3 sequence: CASSPPGLAVTGELFF. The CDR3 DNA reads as TGTGCCAGCTCACCTCCGGGACTAGCGGTAACCGGGGAGCTGTTTTTT.

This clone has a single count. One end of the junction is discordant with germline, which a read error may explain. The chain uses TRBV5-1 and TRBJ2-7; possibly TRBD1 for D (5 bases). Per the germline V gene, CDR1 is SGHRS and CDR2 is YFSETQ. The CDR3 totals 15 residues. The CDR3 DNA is TGCGCCAGCAGCTTGCAGCCAGGGAACTCCAACGAGCAGTACTTC. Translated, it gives CASSLQPGNSNEQYF.

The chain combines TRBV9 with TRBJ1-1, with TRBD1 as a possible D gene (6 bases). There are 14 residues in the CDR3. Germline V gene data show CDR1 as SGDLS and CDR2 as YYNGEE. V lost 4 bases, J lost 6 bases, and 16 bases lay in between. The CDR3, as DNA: TGTGCCAGCAGCATACGGGACACAGACCCTGAAGCTTTCTTT. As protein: CASSIRDTDPEAFF. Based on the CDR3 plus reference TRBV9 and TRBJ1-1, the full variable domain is DSGVTQTPKHLITATGQRVTLRCSPRSGDLSVYWYQQSLDQGLQFLIQYYNGEERAKGNILERFSAQQFPDLHSELNLSSLELGDSALYFCASSIRDTDPEAFFGQGTRLTVV.

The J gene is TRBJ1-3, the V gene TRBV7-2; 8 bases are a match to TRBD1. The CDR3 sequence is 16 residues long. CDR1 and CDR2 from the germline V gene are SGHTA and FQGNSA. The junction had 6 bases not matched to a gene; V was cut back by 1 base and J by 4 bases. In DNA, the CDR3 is TGTGCCAGCAGCTTAGGAATCCAGGGGGCAGGAAACACCATATATTTT. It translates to CASSLGIQGAGNTIYF. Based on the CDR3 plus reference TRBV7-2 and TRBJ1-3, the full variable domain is GAGVSQSPSNKVTEKGKDVELRCDPISGHTALYWYRQSLGQGLEFLIYFQGNSAPDKSGLPSDRFSAERTGGSVSTLTIQRTQQEDSAVYLCASSLGIQGAGNTIYFGEGSWLTVV.

The CDR3 DNA reads as TGTGCCAGCTGTCTAGCTCGAGAGACCCAGTACTTC. It codes for CASCLARETQYF. The V gene is TRBV6-6, the J gene TRBJ2-5, with D possibly matching TRBD2 (5 bases). V was pared by 8 bases and J by 4 bases, with 11 bases between. The CDR3 totals 12 residues. CDR1 is MNHNY, CDR2 SVGAGI, per germline (reference sequence).

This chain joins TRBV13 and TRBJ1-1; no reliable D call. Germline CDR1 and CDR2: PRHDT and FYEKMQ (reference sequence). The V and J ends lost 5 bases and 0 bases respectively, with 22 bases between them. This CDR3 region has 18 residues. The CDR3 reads CASSTGRTGWGLNTEAFF. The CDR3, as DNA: TGTGCCAGCAGCACCGGACGGACGGGTTGGGGTCTGAACACTGAAGCTTTCTTT.

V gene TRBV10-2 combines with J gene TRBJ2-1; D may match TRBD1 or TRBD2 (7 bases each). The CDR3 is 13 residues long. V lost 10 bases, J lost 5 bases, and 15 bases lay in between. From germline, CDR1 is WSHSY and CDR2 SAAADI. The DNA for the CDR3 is TGCGCCACCAGGGGGGGGATGAACAATGAGCAGTTCTTC. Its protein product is CATRGGMNNEQFF.